This is a list of T cell receptor beta chains from one sample in a study of blood T cell repertoires in COVID-19. Clones were read by immunoSEQ multiplex PCR, and TCRdb kept only the in-frame ones, dropping some. The sample holds some 370,000 clones, less than 90% seen once. The sample was PBMCs or T cells enriched from blood (not recorded which). The receptors here all came from a woman between 50 and 59 years old who had recovered from COVID-19. The CDR3 runs from the conserved cysteine through the conserved F or W. D genes are given only for firm matches. Size values are once, few and many counts, or a class for expanded clones, and some rows have none.

d_call j_call v_call clone_size cdr3_aa cdr3_nt
NA TRBJ1-2 TRBV19 NA CASRIDPYGYTF TGTGCCAGTAGGATAGACCCTTATGGCTACACCTTC
TRBD2 TRBJ2-5 TRBV6-2/TRBV6-3 NA CASSTGPFLAGAETQYF TGTGCCAGCAGCACTGGACCTTTTCTAGCGGGGGCAGAGACCCAGTACTTC
NA TRBJ1-4 TRBV7-2 NA CASSQQGRGLEKLFF TGTGCCAGCAGCCAACAGGGTCGAGGTTTAGAAAAACTGTTTTTT
TRBD1 TRBJ1-1 TRBV15 NA CATSRHIQGPLNTEAFF TGTGCCACCAGCAGACACATACAGGGGCCCTTGAACACTGAAGCTTTCTTT
TRBD1 TRBJ2-7 TRBV11-2 once CASSPRQGSYEQYF TGTGCCAGCAGCCCACGACAGGGGTCCTACGAGCAGTACTTC
NA TRBJ1-2 TRBV29-1 NA CSFSEGVGYTF TGCAGCTTTTCAGAGGGGGTCGGCTACACCTTC
NA TRBJ1-4 TRBV2 few CASSGQSTTNEKLFF TGTGCCAGCAGCGGACAGTCTACCACTAATGAAAAACTGTTTTTT
TRBD2 TRBJ2-3 TRBV19 NA CASSALAGVSDTQYF TGTGCCAGTAGCGCACTAGCGGGAGTATCAGATACGCAGTATTTT
NA TRBJ1-1 TRBV14 NA CASSPHHIKNTEAFF TGTGCCAGCAGCCCGCACCACATAAAGAACACTGAAGCTTTCTTT
NA TRBJ1-2 TRBV3-1/TRBV3-2 once CASSQTDSIGYTF TGTGCCAGCAGCCAGACGGACTCCATCGGCTACACCTTC
TRBD1 TRBJ1-2 TRBV30 NA CARETGAKDGYTF TGTGCCCGCGAAACAGGGGCCAAGGATGGCTACACCTTC
TRBD1 TRBJ1-1 TRBV5-1 NA CASSSPAGGMNTEAFF TGCGCCAGCAGCTCCCCGGCAGGGGGTATGAACACTGAAGCTTTCTTT
NA TRBJ2-7 TRBV19 NA CASSPEQQYEQYF TGTGCCAGTAGTCCGGAACAGCAGTACGAGCAGTACTTC
NA TRBJ2-3 TRBV6-5 NA CASSYGGSITDTQYF TGTGCCAGCAGCTACGGGGGCTCGATCACAGATACGCAGTATTTT
TRBD2 TRBJ2-5 TRBV7-8 NA CASSLIRWSGRTYQETQYF TGTGCCAGCAGCTTAATCCGATGGAGCGGGAGGACGTACCAAGAGACCCAGTACTTC
NA TRBJ2-5 TRBV30 NA CAWSVRGRGQETQYF TGTGCCTGGAGTGTCCGGGGGCGGGGGCAAGAGACCCAGTACTTC
NA TRBJ2-7 TRBV27 NA CASRRQGDYEQYF TGTGCCAGCAGGCGGCAGGGCGACTACGAGCAGTACTTC
NA TRBJ1-1 TRBV30 NA CAWSQGDKGTCFF TGTGCCTGGAGTCAAGGGGACAAAGGGACCTGCTTCTTT
NA TRBJ1-5 TRBV3-1/TRBV3-2 NA CASSHNRGNQPQHF TGTGCCAGCAGCCACAACAGAGGCAATCAGCCCCAGCATTTT
NA TRBJ2-2 TRBV30 NA CAWSVTGVTGELFF TGTGCCTGGAGTGTTACAGGCGTCACCGGGGAGCTGTTTTTT
NA TRBJ2-2 TRBV29-1 NA CSVGAENTGELFF TGCAGCGTGGGGGCAGAAAACACCGGGGAGCTGTTTTTT
TRBD1 TRBJ1-5 TRBV4-1 NA CASSMQGGNQPQHF TGCGCCAGCAGCATGCAGGGGGGCAATCAGCCCCAGCATTTT
TRBD1 TRBJ2-5 TRBV10-2 NA CASRLLQQGTETQYF TGCGCCAGCAGGTTGTTACAACAGGGGACAGAGACCCAGTACTTC
TRBD1 TRBJ1-1 TRBV19 NA CASSNQGGSAAFF TGTGCCAGTAGTAATCAGGGGGGATCGGCAGCTTTCTTT
TRBD1 TRBJ1-5 TRBV25-1 once CASRISGTGLSSNQPQHF TGTGCCAGCAGAATTTCCGGGACAGGCCTTTCTAGCAATCAGCCCCAGCATTTT
TRBD2 TRBJ2-1 TRBV5-1 NA CASSLGGLAVLNEQFF TGCGCCAGCAGCTTGGGGGGACTAGCGGTCCTCAATGAGCAGTTCTTC
NA TRBJ2-7 TRBV2 NA CASKQGPYEQYF TGTGCCAGCAAGCAGGGGCCCTACGAGCAGTACTTC
NA TRBJ1-6 TRBV11-2 NA CASTRSGHPDSPLHF TGTGCCAGCACCCGCAGCGGGCACCCGGATTCACCCCTCCACTTT
NA TRBJ2-7 TRBV7-9 NA CASSQSSEQYF TGTGCCAGCAGCCAATCCAGCGAGCAGTACTTC
TRBD2 TRBJ2-5 TRBV7-8 NA CASSLAAGVGQETQYF TGTGCCAGCAGCTTAGCTGCGGGAGTGGGTCAAGAGACCCAGTACTTC
TRBD1 TRBJ1-2 TRBV6-2/TRBV6-3 NA CASSTGTGGLGYTF TGTGCCAGCAGCACCGGGACAGGGGGCCTAGGCTACACCTTC
NA TRBJ1-5 TRBV5-1 NA CASRIGSGPQHF TGCGCCAGCAGAATTGGGTCGGGGCCCCAGCATTTT
NA TRBJ1-6 TRBV6-4 NA CASSAQATGSNSPLHF TGTGCCAGCAGTGCTCAGGCCACAGGGAGCAATTCACCCCTCCACTTT
TRBD1 TRBJ2-3 TRBV7-9 NA CASQGDADTQYF TGTGCCAGCCAGGGGGACGCAGATACGCAGTATTTT
NA TRBJ2-5 TRBV7-8 NA CASSPTVYQETQYF TGTGCCAGCAGCCCGACAGTGTACCAAGAGACCCAGTACTTC
NA TRBJ1-1 TRBV11-2 NA CASSLVPETEAFF TGTGCCAGCAGCTTAGTCCCCGAGACTGAAGCTTTCTTT
NA TRBJ2-5 TRBV15 NA CATSRFSRTDLQETQYF TGTGCCACCAGCAGATTTTCTCGGACAGATCTTCAAGAGACCCAGTACTTC
TRBD2 TRBJ2-7 TRBV29-1 NA CSVTGLQYEQYF TGCAGCGTAACGGGACTACAATACGAGCAGTACTTC